The next 6 T cell receptor beta chains were all read from a single sample in a study of graft-versus-host responses after intestinal transplantation. These receptors have no identified antigens. Assay: immunoSEQ multiplex PCR; the TCRdb copy retains only in-frame clones and omits some. This sample carries tens of thousands of clones, approximately 84% of them seen once, and the ten largest clones take around 0.48%. Sequenced material: unstimulated CD4+ T cells sorted from spleen or lymph node cells, taken before transplant. The receptors shown here come from a human donor who was the organ donor for an intestinal transplant.

The chain recombines TRBV30 with TRBJ1-4, with D unresolved. This CDR3 contains 13 residues. The germline V gene encodes CDR1 GTSNPN and CDR2 SVGIG (reference sequence). Trimming took 3 bases from V and 7 from J, leaving 12 bases between them. The DNA of the CDR3 is TGTGCCTGGAGGCGACTTCGGGGTGAAAAACTGTTTTTT. Protein: CAWRRLRGEKLFF.

This rearrangement joins TRBV10-3 to TRBJ2-2; TRBD2 matches 9 bases. This CDR3 is 14 amino acids long. CDR1 and CDR2 (germline): ENHRY, SYGVKD. V lost 7 bases to trimming and J lost 7 bases; unmatched junction nucleotides: 7. The CDR3 sequence is CAITGLAGRGELFF. As DNA, the CDR3 is TGTGCCATCACAGGTCTAGCGGGACGCGGGGAGCTGTTTTTT.

This sequence joins TRBV2 and TRBJ1-2, with D tentatively TRBD1 (6 bases). CDR1 is SNHLY and CDR2 is FYNNEI in the germline V gene. The CDR3 spans 12 residues. Between the trimmed V and J ends, which lost 6 bases and 8 bases, there was a span of 13 bases. The DNA of the CDR3 is TGTGCCAGCAGGGGCGAAGGGGGGGGCTACACCTTC. Translating gives CASRGEGGGYTF.

This rearrangement joins TRBV7-9 to TRBJ2-6, with 7 bases fitting TRBD2. Trimming took 0 bases from V and 2 from J; bases not matched to a gene: 7. The CDR3 sequence is 18 residues long. Per germline, CDR1 SEHNR and CDR2 FQNEAQ (reference sequence). CDR3 bases: TGTGCCAGCAGCTTAGCCGGGGAGGGATCCCCTGGGGCCAACGTCCTGACTTTC. Protein: CASSLAGEGSPGANVLTF. The whole variable domain, remainder taken from reference TRBV7-9 and TRBJ2-6, is DTGVSQNPRHKITKRGQNVTFRCDPISEHNRLYWYRQTLGQGPEFLTYFQNEAQLEKSRLLSDRFSAERPKGSFSTLEIQRTEQGDSAMYLCASSLAGEGSPGANVLTFGAGSRLTVL.

This clone occurred a few times. The J gene is TRBJ2-3, the V gene TRBV5-1, with TRBD2 as a possible D gene (6 bases). CDR1 is SGHRS, CDR2 YFSETQ, per germline. CDR3 length: 15 amino acids. The V end lost 1 base, the J end lost 6 bases, and 15 bases lay between the germline ends. In DNA form, the CDR3 reads TGCGCCAGCAGCTTGATGACGGGGACTCTGGATACGCAGTATTTT. Its protein product is CASSLMTGTLDTQYF. Using reference TRBV5-1 and TRBJ2-3 for the parts outside the CDR3, the full variable domain is KAGVTQTPRYLIKTRGQQVTLSCSPISGHRSVSWYQQTPGQGLQFLFEYFSETQRNKGNFPGRFSGRQFSNSRSEMNVSTLELGDSALYLCASSLMTGTLDTQYFGPGTRLTVL.

The chain employs TRBV12-5 and TRBJ2-2; possibly TRBD1 or TRBD2 for D (6 bases each). Germline V CDR1 and CDR2: LGHNT, FRNRAP. This CDR3 comprises 18 residues. V dropped 0 bases and J dropped 6 bases, with 20 bases sitting between them. CDR3 nucleotides: TGTGCTAGTGGTTTGGTACTTAAGAGGGGGGTTTTATCCGGGGAGCTGTTTTTT. Its translation: CASGLVLKRGVLSGELFF.